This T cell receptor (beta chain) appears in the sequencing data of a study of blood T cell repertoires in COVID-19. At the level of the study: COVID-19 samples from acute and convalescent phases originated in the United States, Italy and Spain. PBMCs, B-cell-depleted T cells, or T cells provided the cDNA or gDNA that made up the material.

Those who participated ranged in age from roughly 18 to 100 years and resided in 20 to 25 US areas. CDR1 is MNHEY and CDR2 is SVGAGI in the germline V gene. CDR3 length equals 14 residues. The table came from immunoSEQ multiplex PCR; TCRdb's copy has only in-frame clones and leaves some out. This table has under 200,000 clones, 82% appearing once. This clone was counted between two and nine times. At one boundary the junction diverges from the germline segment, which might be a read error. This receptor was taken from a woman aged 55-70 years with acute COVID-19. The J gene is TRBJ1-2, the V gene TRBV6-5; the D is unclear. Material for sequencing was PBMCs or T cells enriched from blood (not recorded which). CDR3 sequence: CASSHSDRGGDYTF. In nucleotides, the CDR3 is TGTGCCAGCAGTCACTCGGACCGCGGAGGCGACTACACCTTC.